The next 17 T cell receptor beta chains were all read from a single sample in a study of beta chain features in type 1 diabetes. Since all of the isolated RNA was reverse transcribed, expressed TCRB transcripts were what got sequenced. Profiled with immunoSEQ multiplex PCR; TCRdb holds only in-frame clones, not every one. The table includes 300,000 to 450,000 clones, around 13% detected once. Sequencing used naive CD4+ T cells from blood. These receptors were obtained from a man aged 18 to 30 in good health.

In its sample, this clone was seen a few times. This chain connects TRBV7-2 to TRBJ1-2, with 11 bases that match TRBD1. V was clipped by 5 bases and J by 5 bases; unmatched bases: 10. Germline V gene sequence: CDR1 SGHTA, CDR2 FQGNSA. The CDR3 covers 16 residues. CDR3 in DNA: TGTGCCAGCAGCGCGAACCGGGACAGGGGGTTGTATGGCTACACCTTC. Translating it yields CASSANRDRGLYGYTF. The whole variable domain, filled in from reference TRBV7-2 and TRBJ1-2, reads GAGVSQSPSNKVTEKGKDVELRCDPISGHTALYWYRQSLGQGLEFLIYFQGNSAPDKSGLPSDRFSAERTGGSVSTLTIQRTQQEDSAVYLCASSANRDRGLYGYTFGSGTRLTVV.

The V call is TRBV5-1, the J call TRBJ2-1, with 10 bases fitting TRBD2. In germline, CDR1 is SGHRS, CDR2 YFSETQ. This CDR3 has 16 residues. V lost 2 bases, J lost 7 bases, and 9 bases stayed unmatched. The CDR3 DNA is TGCGCCAGCAGCTTCGCACTAGCGGGGCGACCGAATGAGCAGTTCTTC. Translated: CASSFALAGRPNEQFF.

The rearrangement links TRBV5-5 to TRBJ2-1, with D possibly TRBD2 on 5 matching bases. The length of the CDR3 is 16 residues. The germline V gene encodes CDR1 SGHKS and CDR2 YYEKEE (reference sequence). V shed 5 bases and J shed 2 bases, with 17 bases lying between them. The DNA of the CDR3 is TGTGCCAGCAGTCCCGCCGGGGTGCGGCCCTACAATGAGCAGTTCTTC. Its translation: CASSPAGVRPYNEQFF. Based on the CDR3 plus reference TRBV5-5 and TRBJ2-1, the full variable domain is DAGVTQSPTHLIKTRGQQVTLRCSPISGHKSVSWYQQVLGQGPQFIFQYYEKEERGRGNFPDRFSARQFPNYSSELNVNALLLGDSALYLCASSPAGVRPYNEQFFGPGTRLTVL.

The chain uses TRBV4-2 and TRBJ1-6, with 8 bases aligning to TRBD1. Trimming at V came to 4 bases and at J to 7 bases, leaving 12 bases not matched to a gene. CDR3 size: 17 residues. Looked up from germline, CDR1 is LGHNA and CDR2 is YNFKEQ. CDR3 nucleotides: TGTGCCAGCAGCCGCACTCGTCCGGACAGGGAAAATTCACCCCTCCACTTT. This gives the protein CASSRTRPDRENSPLHF.

This clone was seen a handful of times. Additional DNA sequences in this sample encode the identical CDR3. The V and J genes are TRBV28 and TRBJ1-2, with D tentatively TRBD1 (6 bases). The germline V and J ends were trimmed by 3 bases and 8 bases, with 10 bases remaining between them. In germline, CDR1 is MDHEN, CDR2 SYDVKM. The CDR3 runs to 12 residues. In DNA, the CDR3 is TGTGCCAGCAGTTTGGCTGGGGGCGGCTACACCTTC. Its protein product is CASSLAGGGYTF.

The table lists this clone with a few counts. The CDR3: CASSLGILAGGDTYNEQFF. The DNA for the CDR3 is TGTGCCAGCAGCTTAGGGATACTAGCGGGGGGCGATACCTACAATGAGCAGTTCTTC. The chain combines TRBV7-9 with TRBJ2-1; 12 positions agree with TRBD2. J lost 2 bases, V lost 1 base, and 9 bases had no gene match. This CDR3 region has 19 residues. Germline V CDR1 and CDR2: SEHNR, FQNEAQ (reference sequence).

This clone was counted between two and nine times. This rearrangement joins TRBV5-1 to TRBJ2-7, with 11 bases fitting TRBD2. The CDR3 length is 14 residues. The germline V gene has CDR1 SGHRS and CDR2 YFSETQ. V lost 4 bases, J lost 6 bases, and 6 bases stayed unmatched. The DNA for the CDR3 is TGCGCCAGCAGCAGCTCTAGCGGGGGGCTCGAGCAGTACTTC. This gives the protein CASSSSSGGLEQYF.

Only a few counts were recorded for this clone. The J gene is TRBJ1-4, the V gene TRBV28; D is unresolved. The germline CDR1 and CDR2 sequences are MDHEN and SYDVKM. V lost 1 base, J lost 8 bases, and 5 bases lay in between. CDR3 length: 12 residues. This CDR3 is CASSLSREKLFF. DNA for the CDR3: TGTGCCAGCAGTTTATCCAGGGAAAAACTGTTTTTT. The complete variable domain, with remaining parts taken from reference TRBV28 and TRBJ1-4, reads DVKVTQSSRYLVKRTGEKVFLECVQDMDHENMFWYRQDPGLGLRLIYFSYDVKMKEKGDIPEGYSVSREKKERFSLILESASTNQTSMYLCASSLSREKLFFGSGTQLSVL.

The CDR3 coding sequence is TGTGCCAGCTCAGTCATCTCTGGAAACACCATATATTTT. This encodes CASSVISGNTIYF. The chain combines TRBV27 with TRBJ1-3, with no clear D. The CDR3 is 13 amino acids. V lost 8 bases, J lost 0 bases, and 8 bases lay in between. Germline loops: CDR1 MNHEY, CDR2 SMNVEV (reference sequence).

The chain uses TRBV25-1 and TRBJ2-1, with a tentative D call TRBD2 (7 bases). The CDR3 loop spans 15 amino acids. CDR1 is MGHDK and CDR2 is SYGVNS in the germline V gene. V lost 7 bases, J lost 7 bases, and 20 bases lay in between. This CDR3 is CASTPRTGGGNEQFF. The CDR3 region has the DNA TGTGCCAGCACCCCCCGGACGGGGGGCGGTAATGAGCAGTTCTTC.

This clone was seen only a few times. The CDR3 reads CASSRLENTYNEQFF. The CDR3 nucleotides read TGTGCCAGTAGTCGACTAGAAAATACCTACAATGAGCAGTTCTTC. The genes are TRBV19 and TRBJ2-1; a weak D match, TRBD2 (6 bases). With 5 bases removed from V and 2 bases from J, the gap between germline ends came to 13 bases. The CDR3 covers 15 residues. Germline V gene lookup returns CDR1 LNHDA and CDR2 SQIVND (reference sequence).

The chain is built from TRBV30 and TRBJ1-5, with 9 bases lining up with TRBD1. The CDR3 loop spans 15 amino acids. Germline V gives CDR1 GTSNPN, CDR2 SVGIG (reference sequence). V trimming: 1 base; J trimming: 6 bases; junction bases outside the gene matches: 7. In nucleotides, the CDR3 is TGTGCCTGGAGTGCGGACAGGGGATTTGGTCAGCCCCAGCATTTT. Translated: CAWSADRGFGQPQHF.

The chain recombines TRBV18 with TRBJ2-7; D perhaps matches TRBD2 (6 bases). Germline V gene sequence: CDR1 KGHSH, CDR2 LQKENI. Trimming removed 2 bases from V and 0 bases from J, with 11 bases in between. This CDR3 contains 15 residues. CDR3 coding DNA: TGTGCCAGCTCACCAATGGAGGGACCCTCCTACGAGCAGTACTTC. Translated, it gives CASSPMEGPSYEQYF.

The V and J genes are TRBV5-6 and TRBJ1-6; D remains unclear. Germline lookup yields CDR1 SGHDT and CDR2 YYEEEE. There are 13 residues in the CDR3. Trimming shortened V by 1 base and J by 7 bases, and 6 bases separated the two germline ends. This chain's CDR3 is CASSLSVNSPLHF. CDR3 DNA sequence: TGTGCCAGCAGCTTGTCCGTAAATTCACCCCTCCACTTT.

The chain has TRBV9 and TRBJ1-4; 7 bases are a match to TRBD1. Trimming at V came to 0 bases and at J to 7 bases, leaving 3 bases not matched to a gene. The CDR3 spans 14 residues. Germline lookup yields CDR1 SGDLS and CDR2 YYNGEE. The CDR3 region has the DNA TGTGCCAGCAGCGTAGACAGGGGAGGTGAAAAACTGTTTTTT. Amino acid sequence: CASSVDRGGEKLFF.

This clone was observed a handful of times. The CDR3 sequence is CATSRDPMGGTGETQYF. The CDR3 DNA reads TGTGCCACCAGCAGAGACCCCATGGGGGGGACTGGGGAGACCCAGTACTTC. The chain uses TRBV15 and TRBJ2-5, with TRBD2 identical over 7 bases. V was clipped by 0 bases and J by 5 bases; unmatched bases: 12. The CDR3 contains 17 residues. Germline-derived CDR1 and CDR2 are LNHNV and YYDKDF (reference sequence). Full variable domain (outside the CDR3, taken from reference TRBV15 and TRBJ2-5): DAMVIQNPRYQVTQFGKPVTLSCSQTLNHNVMYWYQQKSSQAPKLLFHYYDKDFNNEADTPDNFQSRRPNTSFCFLDIRSPGLGDTAMYLCATSRDPMGGTGETQYFGPGTRLLVL.

This clone was seen only a few times. The V call is TRBV28, the J call TRBJ1-2; 7 bases fit TRBD1. Germline V gene sequence: CDR1 MDHEN, CDR2 SYDVKM. This CDR3 has 17 residues. Unmatched junction bases numbered 16, after V lost 5 bases and J lost 4 bases. In DNA, the CDR3 is TGTGCCAGCAGTGAAGCGTCCGGGACAGCTTTGGCCTATGGCTACACCTTC. Translating gives CASSEASGTALAYGYTF.